A single sample gave rise to the 21 T cell receptor beta chains below, sequenced in a study of T-cell memory formation after mild COVID-19 (dated by TCRdb to about 2021). Receptors were amplified or captured by 5' RACE. Instrument used: Illumina NovaSeq 6000. TCRdb took the public reads, trimmed them with fastp at Q25, ran MiXCR for clone calling and kept in-frame beta chains. Every distinct CDR3 protein forms one entry, paired with its most common genes and DNA. The sample profile shows a few hundred thousand distinct CDR3 sequences; roughly 21% of them were found once. The ten top clones hold 20% to 25% of the sample. Sequencing was done on a sample of PBMCs or a T cell subset sorted from them (not recorded which). The receptors were sampled from a man aged 18 to 35 who had mild COVID-19 (a few samples of this study predate the infection). The sample titles of this study are shuffled in the database, so cell type and time point are left out; the donor was told from shared clones.

CDR3 residues: CASSPLRLSYEQYF. The CDR3, as DNA: TGCGCCAGCAGCCCGCTACGACTCTCCTACGAGCAGTACTTC. This chain links TRBV5-1 with TRBJ2-7; D uncertain. V was shortened by 4 bases and J by 0 bases, with 11 bases between the two germline ends. Per the germline V gene, CDR1 is SGHRS and CDR2 is YFSETQ. The CDR3 has 14 amino acids.

The chain has TRBV4-1 and TRBJ1-2; D might be TRBD1 (6 bases). CDR1 is MGHRA, CDR2 YSYEKL, per germline. The CDR3 loop spans 14 amino acids. Trimming took off 1 base at V and 5 bases at J, with 11 bases between the two ends. CDR3 sequence (DNA): TGCGCCAGCAGCCAAGGGGGGGCGAAATATGGCTACACCTTC. This encodes CASSQGGAKYGYTF.

The chain joins TRBV24-1 to TRBJ2-1; the D is unclear. The V and J ends lost 3 bases and 7 bases respectively, with 6 bases between them. In germline, CDR1 is KGHDR, CDR2 SFDVKD. The CDR3 totals 12 residues. The CDR3 reads CATSDVGNEQFF. The CDR3 DNA is TGTGCCACCAGTGATGTAGGGAATGAGCAGTTCTTC.

This clonotype appeared a few times. The V call is TRBV7-2, the J call TRBJ2-1; D unresolved. Trimming took off 6 bases at V and 3 bases at J, with 12 bases between the two ends. The CDR3 consists of 14 residues. The germline V gene has CDR1 SGHTA and CDR2 FQGNSA. This chain's CDR3 is CASSENTNYNEQFF. CDR3 bases: TGTGCCAGCAGTGAAAACACAAACTACAATGAGCAGTTCTTC.

This clonotype was recorded a few times. The rearrangement uses TRBV10-2 and TRBJ2-3; D is undetermined. Germline V CDR1 and CDR2: WSHSY, SAAADI. The V end was cut by 4 bases, the J end by 0 bases, with 8 bases between. CDR3 size: 14 residues. CDR3 region: CASSAPSSTDTQYF. DNA for the CDR3: TGCGCCAGCAGTGCCCCAAGCAGCACAGATACGCAGTATTTT.

This clonotype has more than one count but fewer than ten. V and J are TRBV9 and TRBJ2-1; no definite D call. The germline V gene encodes CDR1 SGDLS and CDR2 YYNGEE. The CDR3 covers 14 residues. V was shortened by 0 bases and J by 4 bases, with 8 bases between the two germline ends. The CDR3 reads CASSVALYYNEQFF. Here the CDR3 DNA reads TGTGCCAGCAGCGTAGCCCTTTATTACAATGAGCAGTTCTTC.

There are a few counts of this clonotype. CDR3 sequence: CASSLVRAGAKSTDTQYF. The DNA of the CDR3 is TGTGCCAGCAGCTTAGTTCGTGCAGGGGCAAAAAGCACAGATACGCAGTATTTT. This rearrangement joins TRBV7-6 to TRBJ2-3; TRBD1 is a possible D gene (6 bases). V lost 1 base and J lost 0, with 17 bases in between. Per the germline V gene, CDR1 is SGHVS and CDR2 is FNYEAQ. The CDR3 is 18 amino acids.

This clonotype occurred a few times. The gene calls are TRBV27 and TRBJ1-4, with D perhaps TRBD1 (5 bases). This CDR3 spans 12 amino acids. V lost 5 bases, J lost 10 bases, and 11 bases lay in between. Germline loops: CDR1 MNHEY, CDR2 SMNVEV (reference sequence). The CDR3 DNA follows: TGTGCCAGCAGTCAAGTCGGGGGAAAACTGTTTTTT. This sequence encodes CASSQVGGKLFF.

This clonotype was seen only a few times. This chain uses TRBV6-2 or TRBV6-3 with TRBJ1-5, with 7 positions matching TRBD1. Germline loops: CDR1 MNHEY, CDR2 SVGEGT. Trimming took 2 bases from V and 11 from J; bases not matched to a gene: 6. CDR3 length: 13 residues. The CDR3 DNA is TGTGCCAGCAGTTACCAGCAGGGGACAGCCCAGCATTTT. Its protein is CASSYQQGTAQHF.

The chain links TRBV6-2 or TRBV6-3 to TRBJ1-5; no firm D call. The germline CDR1 and CDR2 sequences are MNHEY and SVGEGT. V was cut by 7 bases and J by 7 bases, with 5 bases left in between. CDR3 length equals 10 residues. For the CDR3, the DNA is TGTGCCAGCAATCAACAGCCCCAGCATTTT. This translates into CASNQQPQHF.

The chain recombines TRBV12-3 or TRBV12-4 with TRBJ2-2, with 7 positions matching TRBD1. V shed 8 bases and J 1 base; nucleotides not matched to a gene: 1. This CDR3 contains 13 residues. CDR3 sequence: CASGDRNTGELFF. The DNA of the CDR3 is TGTGCCAGCGGGGACAGGAACACCGGGGAGCTGTTTTTT.

The V and J genes are TRBV20-1 and TRBJ1-3; D is possibly TRBD1 (5 bases). Looked up from germline, CDR1 is DFQATT and CDR2 is SNEGSKA (reference sequence). The CDR3 is 11 residues long. V was trimmed by 7 bases and J by 8 bases, leaving 12 bases between them. Written as DNA, the CDR3 is TGCAGTGGGGCTATAGGGGACACCATATATTTT. Its protein product is CSGAIGDTIYF.

The chain has TRBV24-1 and TRBJ2-2; D not certain. Trimming pared 5 bases from V and 4 bases from J, leaving 10 bases between. The germline V gene encodes CDR1 KGHDR and CDR2 SFDVKD. The CDR3 is made up of 14 amino acids. The CDR3: CATSGETSTGELFF. The CDR3 region has the DNA TGTGCCACCAGTGGGGAAACAAGCACCGGGGAGCTGTTTTTT.

V usage is TRBV7-9 and J usage is TRBJ1-1; 7 bases match TRBD1. Germline V gene lookup returns CDR1 SEHNR and CDR2 FQNEAQ (reference sequence). CDR3 length: 14 amino acids. The trim removed 1 base at V and 5 bases at J, leaving 4 bases unmatched. Here the CDR3 reads CASSLDPRGTEAFF. The CDR3 DNA reads TGTGCCAGCAGCTTAGATCCCAGGGGGACTGAAGCTTTCTTT.

This clonotype has more than one count but fewer than ten. This chain links TRBV12-3 or TRBV12-4 with TRBJ1-1; the D is unclear. The CDR3 is 16 amino acids. Trimming took 3 bases from V and 6 from J, leaving 20 bases between them. The CDR3 DNA is TGTGCCAGCAGTTTTATAGCTGGATACAAGGCGGCTGAAGCTTTCTTT. Amino acids: CASSFIAGYKAAEAFF.

This clonotype showed up many times. The chain recombines TRBV5-1 with TRBJ1-4, with D possibly TRBD1 on 5 matching bases. This CDR3 contains 14 residues. Germline values: CDR1 SGHRS, CDR2 YFSETQ. Between the trimmed V and J ends, which lost 3 bases and 4 bases, there was a span of 10 bases. The CDR3 DNA reads as TGCGCCAGCAGCTGGAGACAGATTAATGAAAAACTGTTTTTT. Protein: CASSWRQINEKLFF.

This chain joins TRBV11-2 and TRBJ1-4, with D tentatively TRBD1 (5 bases). Deletions cut 3 bases from V and 8 bases from J, with 13 bases between. CDR3 length: 14 amino acids. Germline V gene data show CDR1 as SGHAT and CDR2 as FQNNGV. The chain's CDR3 is CASSFAREGEKLFF. Here the CDR3 DNA reads TGTGCCAGCAGCTTTGCCCGTGAGGGGGAAAAACTGTTTTTT.

The chain links TRBV28 to TRBJ2-3; D assignment may be TRBD1 or TRBD2 (5 bases each). Trimming stripped 11 bases from V and 8 bases from J, with 14 bases between. Germline loops: CDR1 MDHEN, CDR2 SYDVKM. This CDR3 spans 11 amino acids. CDR3: CAARDLGTQYF. The CDR3 nucleotides are TGTGCCGCAAGGGACCTAGGTACGCAGTATTTT. Complete variable domain (other parts from reference TRBV28 and TRBJ2-3): DVKVTQSSRYLVKRTGEKVFLECVQDMDHENMFWYRQDPGLGLRLIYFSYDVKMKEKGDIPEGYSVSREKKERFSLILESASTNQTSMYLCAARDLGTQYFGPGTRLTVL.

This clonotype was observed a few times. V usage is TRBV5-1 and J usage is TRBJ2-5; 8 bases match TRBD1. The germline CDR1 and CDR2 sequences are SGHRS and YFSETQ. The CDR3 runs to 13 residues. V was clipped by 5 bases and J by 10 bases; unmatched bases: 10. CDR3 nucleotide sequence: TGCGCCAGCAGTCGGGACAGGATGACAGACCAGTACTTC. Translation gives CASSRDRMTDQYF. Combining the CDR3 with reference TRBV5-1 and TRBJ2-5 gives the whole variable domain KAGVTQTPRYLIKTRGQQVTLSCSPISGHRSVSWYQQTPGQGLQFLFEYFSETQRNKGNFPGRFSGRQFSNSRSEMNVSTLELGDSALYLCASSRDRMTDQYFGPGTRLLVL.

V gene TRBV12-3 or TRBV12-4 combines with J gene TRBJ1-2, with 8 nucleotides matching TRBD1. Trimming cost V 5 bases and J 7 bases; bases outside gene matches: 6. The CDR3 runs 13 residues. CDR3 sequence (DNA): TGTGCCAGCAGTGTTGGACAGGGATCTGGCTACACCTTC. This translates into CASSVGQGSGYTF.

This clonotype was observed at least ten times. The chain uses TRBV10-2 and TRBJ2-3, with D possibly matching TRBD2 (5 bases). The CDR3 extends over 13 amino acids. V lost 7 bases and J 4 bases, leaving 12 bases between the germline ends. Germline V lookup: CDR1 WSHSY, CDR2 SAAADI. CDR3 protein: CASMSGGADTQYF. DNA for the CDR3: TGCGCCAGCATGAGCGGAGGCGCAGATACGCAGTATTTT.